This TCR beta chain was captured by sequencing in a study of chemoradiotherapy in HPV16-positive cancers. This CDR3 contains 14 residues. V gave up 2 bases and J gave up 3 bases; unmatched junction bases: 4. Germline assignment: CDR1 MNHNY and CDR2 SVGAGI (reference sequence). Only in-frame clones appear in the TCRdb table, and some are missing; sequencing was by immunoSEQ multiplex PCR. In the table there are about 27,000 clones, over 90% of which are singletons. The source material was blood, sampled from a patient who underwent chemoradiotherapy. The chain is built from TRBV6-6 and TRBJ2-7, with 7 bases that match TRBD2. The receptor was isolated from a human donor with HPV-associated anogenital cancer. The CDR3: CASSYGGGGYEQYF. In DNA, the CDR3 is TGTGCCAGCAGTTACGGCGGCGGGGGCTACGAGCAGTACTTC.